Each of the 2 T cell receptor beta chains below was sequenced from the same sample in a study of blood T cell repertoires in COVID-19. Some clones are missing from TCRdb's copy, which holds only in-frame ones; the method was immunoSEQ multiplex PCR. The table has about 130,000 clones, about four fifths seen once. The sample comprised peripheral blood. These receptors all stem from a man in his forties with active or convalescent COVID-19.

The rearrangement links TRBV30 to TRBJ2-3; TRBD2 agrees at 12 bases. Looked up from germline, CDR1 is GTSNPN and CDR2 is SVGIG (reference sequence). The CDR3 loop spans 15 amino acids. V was clipped by 2 bases and J by 5 bases; unmatched bases: 5. Here the CDR3 reads CAWSLTSGGRDTQYF. The DNA for the CDR3 is TGTGCCTGGAGTTTGACTAGCGGGGGCAGAGATACGCAGTATTTT.

The rearrangement uses TRBV20-1 and TRBJ2-1; D is ambiguous. The CDR3 runs to 10 residues. V was clipped by 0 bases and J by 12 bases, with 6 bases between them. The germline V gene has CDR1 DFQATT and CDR2 SNEGSKA (reference sequence). The CDR3 DNA is TGCAGTGCTAGAGATCGGTGGCAGTTCTTC. It is translated as CSARDRWQFF.